The 26 T cell receptor beta chains in this list originate from one sample, sequenced in a study of early T cells in non-severe SARS-CoV-2 infection. TCRdb passed the 5' RACE reads through MiXCR, listing each CDR3 protein once. This table has tens of thousands of distinct CDR3 sequences, about 5.7% appearing once. Sequencing was performed on whole blood, taken at baseline. These receptors all stem from an adult who was a healthcare worker with PCR-confirmed SARS-CoV-2 infection or an uninfected control (not recorded which).

This clonotype has at least ten counts. This chain connects TRBV2 to TRBJ2-1; possible D gene TRBD2, 6 bases. V was cut by 2 bases and J by 9 bases, with 14 bases left in between. The CDR3 totals 14 residues. The germline gives CDR1 SNHLY, CDR2 FYNNEI. The CDR3 loop reads CASSETYTSSEQFF. CDR3 in DNA: TGTGCCAGCAGTGAAACATACACTAGCAGTGAGCAGTTCTTC.

This clonotype turned up a few times. This CDR3 is CASSPNAGGPTDTQYF. The CDR3 DNA reads TGTGCCAGCTCACCAAATGCGGGAGGGCCCACAGATACGCAGTATTTT. The V and J genes are TRBV18 and TRBJ2-3; TRBD2 agrees at 9 bases. Trimming took 2 bases from V and 2 from J; bases not matched to a gene: 5. The CDR3 covers 16 residues. The germline gives CDR1 KGHSH, CDR2 LQKENI.

This clonotype was recorded at least ten times. The chain carries TRBV6-1 and TRBJ1-1; 7 bases map to TRBD1. The CDR3 covers 14 residues. V lost 4 bases to trimming and J lost 9 bases; unmatched junction nucleotides: 11. Germline CDR1 reads MNHNS; CDR2 reads SASEGT. CDR3 nucleotides: TGTGCCAGCAGTGTCATACAGGGGACTACTAAAGCTTTCTTT. This translates into CASSVIQGTTKAFF.

The V gene is TRBV10-3, the J gene TRBJ1-3, with D possibly matching TRBD1 (6 bases). The germline gives CDR1 ENHRY, CDR2 SYGVKD. The CDR3 covers 15 residues. Trimming took off 3 bases at V and 0 bases at J, with 9 bases between the two ends. CDR3 in amino acids: CAISDGGLSGNTIYF. The DNA of the CDR3 is TGTGCCATCAGTGATGGGGGCCTCTCTGGAAACACCATATATTTT.

The rearrangement uses TRBV4-1 and TRBJ2-7; 7 bases are shared with TRBD1. The germline CDR1 and CDR2 sequences are MGHRA and YSYEKL. The V and J ends lost 1 base and 3 bases, in that order; junction bases with no gene match: 6. This CDR3 is built from 15 residues. The CDR3 region has the DNA TGCGCCAGCAGCCAAGTAGAGGGGGCCAGCTACGAGCAGTACTTC. This translates into CASSQVEGASYEQYF.

This clonotype was seen a few times. The chain has TRBV20-1 and TRBJ2-7; no clear D. This CDR3 comprises 12 residues. V lost 0 bases, J lost 6 bases, and 9 bases lay in between. The germline V gene has CDR1 DFQATT and CDR2 SNEGSKA (reference sequence). The CDR3 DNA is TGCAGTGCTAGAGATCACCCCCCCGAGCAGTACTTC. This sequence encodes CSARDHPPEQYF.

V is TRBV7-2 and J is TRBJ2-2; tentatively, D is TRBD2 (5 bases). Trimming removed 1 base at V and 5 bases at J, with 11 bases between. From germline, CDR1 is SGHTA and CDR2 FQGNSA. The CDR3 totals 15 residues. CDR3 region: CASSLGFSGTGELFF. In DNA form, the CDR3 reads TGTGCCAGCAGCTTAGGTTTTTCGGGGACCGGGGAGCTGTTTTTT.

The V call is TRBV3-1, the J call TRBJ2-3, with D hard to call. The V gene's germline CDR1 is LGHDT and CDR2 YNNKEL (reference sequence). The CDR3 extends over 14 amino acids. V lost 4 bases and J lost 1, with 9 bases in between. Here the CDR3 reads CASSRGTGTDTQYF. The CDR3 nucleotides read TGTGCCAGCAGCCGAGGAACGGGCACAGATACGCAGTATTTT.

The sample holds many counts of this clonotype. This chain joins TRBV11-3 and TRBJ1-1; D is undetermined. Germline V gene data show CDR1 as SGHNT and CDR2 as YENEEA. The CDR3 is 13 residues long. The germline V and J ends were trimmed by 3 bases and 0 bases, with 5 bases remaining between them. The CDR3 is CASSLTMNTEAFF. CDR3 DNA: TGTGCCAGCAGCTTGACCATGAACACTGAAGCTTTCTTT. The full variable domain, rest sourced from reference TRBV11-3 and TRBJ1-1, is EAGVVQSPRYKIIEKKQPVAFWCNPISGHNTLYWYLQNLGQGPELLIRYENEEAVDDSQLPKDRFSAERLKGVDSTLKIQPAELGDSAVYLCASSLTMNTEAFFGQGTRLTVV.

At least ten counts were recorded for this clonotype. V usage is TRBV7-6 and J usage is TRBJ2-7; TRBD1 aligns across 7 bases. Trimming cost V 5 bases and J 4 bases; bases outside gene matches: 20. This CDR3 region has 18 residues. Germline V CDR1 and CDR2: SGHVS, FNYEAQ. CDR3 protein: CASSPSLFGYRGRYEQYF. The CDR3 DNA is TGTGCCAGCAGCCCATCCCTTTTCGGTTACAGGGGAAGATACGAGCAGTACTTC.

This clonotype was counted between two and nine times. This chain joins TRBV2 and TRBJ2-4; 9 bases align to TRBD2. Per germline, CDR1 SNHLY and CDR2 FYNNEI. The CDR3 length is 15 residues. Trimming took 1 base from V and 8 from J; bases not matched to a gene: 6. The DNA for the CDR3 is TGTGCCAGCAGTGAAGGGGAGCGGGGGGACGACATTCAGTACTTC. It codes for CASSEGERGDDIQYF.

This clonotype was detected ten times or more. The rearrangement uses TRBV19 and TRBJ1-5; D not certain. Germline values: CDR1 LNHDA, CDR2 SQIVND (reference sequence). The CDR3 runs 15 residues. Deletions cut 6 bases from V and 7 bases from J, with 19 bases between. CDR3 residues: CASSPGPQRHQPQHF. In DNA, the CDR3 is TGTGCCAGTAGCCCGGGCCCGCAGCGGCACCAGCCCCAGCATTTT.

This clonotype was recorded many times. The chain recombines TRBV6-2 or TRBV6-3 with TRBJ2-2; 7 bases are shared with TRBD1. With V trimmed by 2 bases and J by 6 bases, 6 bases remained unmatched. Germline CDR1 is MNHEY and CDR2 is SVGEGT. This CDR3 spans 15 amino acids. The CDR3 bases are TGTGCCAGCAGTTACAGGGGGCGCATCGCCGGGGAGCTGTTTTTT. Residues: CASSYRGRIAGELFF.

There are many counts of this clonotype. The gene calls are TRBV7-2 and TRBJ2-1; 9 nucleotides line up with TRBD1. Germline loops: CDR1 SGHTA, CDR2 FQGNSA. The trim removed 5 bases at V and 8 bases at J, leaving 10 bases unmatched. This CDR3 is built from 15 residues. In DNA form, the CDR3 reads TGTGCCAGCAGCCCTGGGGACAGGGAGTGGGATGAGCAGTTCTTC. Protein product: CASSPGDREWDEQFF.

The CDR3 DNA follows: TGCGCCAGCAGCCAAGTTGGCCAGAGAACTAATGAAAAACTGTTTTTT. Protein sequence: CASSQVGQRTNEKLFF. This chain uses TRBV4-1 with TRBJ1-4, with D hard to call. The V end was cut by 1 base, the J end by 1 base, with 10 bases between. The CDR3 has 16 amino acids. The germline V gene has CDR1 MGHRA and CDR2 YSYEKL.

This clonotype was observed a handful of times. The V call is TRBV9, the J call TRBJ2-7; TRBD2 matches 8 bases. The CDR3 extends over 15 amino acids. V lost 2 bases and J lost 0; bases outside the gene matches: 4. Germline V lookup: CDR1 SGDLS, CDR2 YYNGEE. In DNA form, the CDR3 reads TGTGCCAGCAGCGTGGAAGCGGGGGCCTCCTACGAGCAGTACTTC. Its protein product is CASSVEAGASYEQYF. The whole variable domain, filled in from reference TRBV9 and TRBJ2-7, reads DSGVTQTPKHLITATGQRVTLRCSPRSGDLSVYWYQQSLDQGLQFLIQYYNGEERAKGNILERFSAQQFPDLHSELNLSSLELGDSALYFCASSVEAGASYEQYFGPGTRLTVT.

In this sample, this clonotype turned up many times. The rearrangement joins TRBV4-3 to TRBJ2-2; possibly TRBD1 for D (5 bases). The CDR3 spans 12 residues. CDR1 is LGHNA and CDR2 is YSLEER in the germline V gene. The V gene lost 6 bases and the J gene lost 5 bases, with 7 bases spanning the gap. This CDR3 is CASRPGTGELFF. The CDR3, as DNA: TGCGCCAGCAGGCCAGGGACCGGGGAGCTGTTTTTT.

Only a few counts were recorded for this clonotype. This chain links TRBV7-3 with TRBJ2-1, with 10 bases matching TRBD2. After removal of 6 bases from V and 4 bases from J, the junction contained 6 bases not matched to a gene. The length of the CDR3 is 15 residues. Germline assignment: CDR1 SGHTA and CDR2 FQGTGA. In DNA, the CDR3 is TGTGCCAGCAGGATCTCTAGCGGGGGTTACAATGAGCAGTTCTTC. Translation: CASRISSGGYNEQFF. The whole variable domain, remainder taken from reference TRBV7-3 and TRBJ2-1, is GAGVSQTPSNKVTEKGKYVELRCDPISGHTALYWYRQSLGQGPEFLIYFQGTGAADDSGLPNDRFFAVRPEGSVSTLKIQRTERGDSAVYLCASRISSGGYNEQFFGPGTRLTVL.

This clonotype was counted at least ten times. This sequence joins TRBV12-3 or TRBV12-4 and TRBJ2-5, with 10 bases identical to TRBD2. The CDR3 totals 14 residues. V trimming: 6 bases; J trimming: 5 bases; junction bases outside the gene matches: 6. The CDR3 nucleotides read TGTGCCAGCAGACCCACGGGACTAGCGGAGACCCAGTACTTC. Translated: CASRPTGLAETQYF.

Remarks on this clonotype: The conserved final phenylalanine or tryptophan is absent from the CDR3, which likely points to a read error. The chain couples TRBV20-1 to TRBJ2-5; D ambiguous. Looked up from germline, CDR1 is DFQATT and CDR2 is SNEGSKA (reference sequence). The germline V and J ends were trimmed by 6 bases and 6 bases, with 17 bases remaining between them. CDR3 length equals 13 residues. The DNA of the CDR3 is TGCAGTGCCCCTACACGGCCCGGAAAGACCCAGTACTAC. This translates into CSAPTRPGKTQYY.

This clonotype was recorded many times. The V and J genes are TRBV7-9 and TRBJ2-5, with TRBD2 as a possible D gene (5 bases). Germline V gene lookup returns CDR1 SEHNR and CDR2 FQNEAQ (reference sequence). CDR3 length: 15 amino acids. Trimming removed 1 base from V and 1 base from J, with 10 bases in between. CDR3 in DNA: TGTGCCAGCAGCTTAGGAGCGGAGTCCCAAGAGACCCAGTACTTC. Protein sequence: CASSLGAESQETQYF.

In this sample, this clonotype turned up a few times. The rearrangement links TRBV30 to TRBJ1-1; D gene uncertain. The germline CDR1 and CDR2 sequences are GTSNPN and SVGIG (reference sequence). CDR3 length equals 10 residues. The V gene lost 2 bases and the J gene lost 8 bases, with 6 bases spanning the gap. The CDR3 is CAWSLSEAFF. The DNA of the CDR3 is TGTGCCTGGAGTCTTTCAGAAGCTTTCTTT.

This clonotype was counted only a few times. The chain combines TRBV6-6 with TRBJ1-1; D not certain. CDR1 is MNHNY and CDR2 is SVGAGI in the germline V gene (reference sequence). V lost 2 bases to trimming and J lost 1 base, with 8 bases between them. This CDR3 comprises 14 residues. In DNA form, the CDR3 reads TGTGCCAGCAGTTACATCCCAGGGAACACTGAAGCTTTCTTT. It translates to CASSYIPGNTEAFF.

This clonotype was seen ten or more times. This rearrangement joins TRBV27 to TRBJ2-1, with 12 bases identical to TRBD2. The germline V gene has CDR1 MNHEY and CDR2 SMNVEV (reference sequence). V was clipped by 5 bases and J by 9 bases; unmatched bases: 11. The CDR3 totals 16 residues. This CDR3 is CASSGWTSGIRGEQFF. In nucleotides, the CDR3 is TGTGCCAGCAGTGGATGGACTAGCGGGATTCGGGGTGAGCAGTTCTTC.

This clonotype is classed as medium-sized. The genes are TRBV27 and TRBJ2-7; D is unclear. CDR3 length: 19 amino acids. Germline V gene data show CDR1 as MNHEY and CDR2 as SMNVEV (reference sequence). Deletions cut 4 bases from V and 1 base from J, with 26 bases between. This CDR3 reads CASSSPTGLGNYGSYEQYF. In DNA, the CDR3 is TGTGCCAGCAGTTCCCCCACTGGGCTGGGAAACTATGGGTCCTACGAGCAGTACTTC.

This clonotype has a count of ten or more. CDR3 sequence (DNA): TGTGCCAGCAGTTCCGACAGGTCGGTCGTTCGGGAGACCCAGTACTTC. Translating gives CASSSDRSVVRETQYF. The V and J genes are TRBV6-2 or TRBV6-3 and TRBJ2-5, with D possibly matching TRBD1 (6 bases). The CDR3 sequence is 16 residues long. The V gene lost 4 bases and the J gene lost 5 bases, with 20 bases spanning the gap. Looked up from germline, CDR1 is MNHEY and CDR2 is SVGEGT.